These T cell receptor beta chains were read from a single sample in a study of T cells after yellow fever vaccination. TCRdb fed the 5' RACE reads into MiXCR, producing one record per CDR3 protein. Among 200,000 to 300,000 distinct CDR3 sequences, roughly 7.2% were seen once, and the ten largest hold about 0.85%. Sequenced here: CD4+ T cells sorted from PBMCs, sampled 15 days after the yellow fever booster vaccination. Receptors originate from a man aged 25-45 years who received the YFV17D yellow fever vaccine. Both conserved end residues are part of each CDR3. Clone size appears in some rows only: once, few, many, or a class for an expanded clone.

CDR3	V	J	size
CASSLSSGSSNIQYF	TRBV5-5	TRBJ2-4	many
CASSLDAGGDPFF	TRBV5-1	TRBJ1-1	NA
CASSFGPTPYEQYF	TRBV5-5	TRBJ2-7	many
CASSVDYNEQYF	TRBV7-2	TRBJ2-7	NA
CAWSTGGDYGYTF	TRBV30	TRBJ1-2	few
CASSQREREQYF	TRBV3-1	TRBJ2-7	NA
CASSRHGGDQPQHF	TRBV7-9	TRBJ1-5	few
CASRRQGLSSPLHF	TRBV6-1	TRBJ1-6	NA
CATAQGWNPEAFF	TRBV7-2	TRBJ1-1	few
CSAKGGREKLFF	TRBV20-1	TRBJ1-4	NA
CSASDTGGTRMEQYF	TRBV20-1	TRBJ2-7	NA
CASSGRDSSNEKLFF	TRBV7-2	TRBJ1-4	few
CASSFAPSTDTQYF	TRBV7-2	TRBJ2-3	many
CASSGRVVKPGELFF	TRBV7-8	TRBJ2-2	NA
CAITENLGTDTGELFF	TRBV10-3	TRBJ2-2	NA
CASSPSGSYNEQFF	TRBV18	TRBJ2-1	many
CASVPTGLHYEQYF	TRBV2	TRBJ2-7	few
CASSLGRGRDEQFF	TRBV7-2	TRBJ2-1	few
CASSLLGQSTDTQYF	TRBV5-1	TRBJ2-3	many
CASSRLRADTQYF	TRBV6-2/TRBV6-3	TRBJ2-3	many
CAISEGGLADQETQYF	TRBV10-3	TRBJ2-5	many
CASSRTQGYYEQYF	TRBV7-2	TRBJ2-7	NA
CSARALAGGGNEQFF	TRBV20-1	TRBJ2-1	NA
CASSPTRLGHEQFF	TRBV11-1	TRBJ2-1	many
CASSIDGGSGANVLTF	TRBV19	TRBJ2-6	NA
CASGQGARETQYF	TRBV5-1	TRBJ2-5	many
CASSPLSPTGELFF	TRBV18	TRBJ2-2	few